The source of this T cell receptor beta chain is a study of lymphopenia after photon versus proton radiotherapy. Study-level findings and limits: After lymphocyte nadir, photon-treated repertoires showed oligoclonal expansion, especially CD8+ Temra.

With respect to this clone: The antigen is undetermined.

Sequencing was performed with immunoSEQ multiplex PCR; in TCRdb, only in-frame clones are kept and a portion is missing. The sample has tens of thousands of clones, about nine tenths seen once. This clonotype was obtained from a woman in her 70s with pancreatic cancer. Some clones in this sample may be carry-over from other donors' samples. The source was peripheral blood, collected from a patient treated with proton-based radiotherapy.

The chain's CDR3 is CASSPAGRETQYF. In DNA form, the CDR3 reads TGTGCCAGCTCACCTGCGGGGCGAGAGACCCAGTACTTC. This chain joins TRBV18 and TRBJ2-5; D is perhaps TRBD2 (6 bases). Germline CDR1 and CDR2: KGHSH and LQKENI. There are 13 residues in the CDR3. V lost 3 bases and J 4 bases, leaving 9 bases between the germline ends.